This T cell receptor (beta chain) comes out of a study of T cell repertoires in ileal Crohn's disease (dated by TCRdb to between 2018 and 2020). About the full investigation: The median duration of disease was roughly 7.6 years, and at the time of surgery less than 40% of patients were active smokers. Surgery was performed for a complication in all patients, with stricturing disease in about 60% and penetrating disease in approximately 40%. Roughly half of the patients were given postoperative therapy, with 11 receiving thiopurines and 15 to 20 receiving anti-TNF agents. M6 samples consisted of neoterminal ileum biopsies collected during postoperative colonoscopy. A prospective multicentre cohort supplied the 55 to 60 Crohn's disease patients whose TCR repertoires were analysed. The study was conducted in parallel with a multicentre cohort built to find predictors of early endoscopic recurrence after ileocolonic resection. A Rutgeerts score higher than i0 was the definition used for endoscopic postoperative recurrence. A total of around 150 mucosal samples from some 50 patients were sequenced, collected from several sites on the surgical specimen as well as at postoperative endoscopy. The full study reports these points: Compared with non-smokers, patients who were active smokers at surgery showed a significantly higher proportion of clonal expansions (approximately 28% vs 17%, p=0.02). Compared with CD4 T cells, sorted CD8 T cells contained more high-frequency clones, which suggests that the mucosal expansions were mostly CD8. Endoscopic recurrence was linked to a higher percentage of high-frequency clones at surgery, and recurrence occurred in every patient whose clonality exceeded 26.8% (18/57). Within the first year after surgery, the timing of postoperative endoscopy varied, and the median delay was around seven months. Mucosal CD4 and CD8 T cells were sorted and sequenced only in a subgroup of patients, the size of which was not stated.

For commercial TCRB immunosequencing, around 500 nanograms of biopsy DNA were submitted for each sample. Adaptive Biotechnology amplified CDR3 regions from genomic DNA with a two-step multiplex PCR that controlled for amplification bias. In the first PCR, primers covered every V and J gene segment, and in the second PCR, barcodes and Illumina adapters were added. CDR3 libraries were sequenced on an Illumina instrument. Regarding the original processing steps: Analysis combined the vendor-provided pipelines with custom analysis of raw data in R/Bioconductor under R version 3.3.0. Clonality, which ranges from 0 to 1, was calculated as the inverse of the normalised Shannon entropy across all productive clones. High-frequency clones were defined as the share of the repertoire occupied by the top 100 clones, with only clones passing a 95% confidence test being retained. Repertoire diversity was measured with the Simpson index, and overlap between samples was measured with the Morisita-Horn index. TCRdb stores this immuneACCESS table with in-frame sequences only. Part of the clones is absent; in the studies checked, under half of the shortfall reflects unresolved V genes, and no reason is known for the rest. The DNA gave D and trimming, while V, J and clone size come from that table. The sample records under 15,000 clones, 80% to 90% of which are singletons. In total, the top ten clones hold approximately 17% of the sample.

In light of the paper, this sample's time point label describes: neoterminal ileum biopsy at postoperative endoscopy, about 6 months after surgery. Eligible patients were adults with ileal or ileocolonic Crohn's disease who had an indication for ileocolonic resection. Whole ileal mucosal biopsies were stored frozen at -80°C before DNA extraction. A TRizol-based method was used to extract genomic DNA from the frozen whole biopsies, and the DNA was quantified with a NanoDrop 2000 spectrophotometer. With respect to this clone: What this receptor recognizes is not known. Qualities for individual bases were not recorded, and no much larger clone is one base off.

The CDR3 holds 11 amino acids from the cysteine to the phenylalanine. Here the CDR3 DNA is all that survives: 33 bases in frame from base 1. For this chain, trimming is 7 bases at the V end and 8 bases at the J end, and the number of junction bases without a gene match is 5. CDR1 and CDR2, looked up from the germline V gene, are SQVTM and ANQGSEA. The chain is encoded by TRBV29-1 joined to TRBJ1-2; 9 bases in between match TRBD1. This receptor was obtained from an adult with Crohn's disease. The sample consisted of ileal tissue. The DNA reads as follows: TGCAGCGCACAGGGGGCGCAAGGCTACACCTTC. Its protein product is CSAQGAQGYTF.